The 9 T cell receptor beta chains below were found in one sample sequenced in a study of control samples from healthy donors and cancer patients. Sequenced by immunoSEQ multiplex PCR; TCRdb stores in-frame clones only, minus some. The sample has around 110,000 clones; 70% to 90% are singletons. Sequenced material: blood. The receptors shown here come from a woman in her 70s in good health.

This chain connects TRBV5-1 to TRBJ2-7; the match to TRBD2 covers 7 bases. Per germline, CDR1 SGHRS and CDR2 YFSETQ. This CDR3 has 15 amino acids. J gave up 0 bases and V 0 bases, and 3 bases lay outside the gene matches. In DNA form, the CDR3 reads TGCGCCAGCAGCTTGGTTTTAGCGGGCTCCTACGAGCAGTACTTC. Amino acid sequence: CASSLVLAGSYEQYF.

The chain recombines TRBV12-3 or TRBV12-4 with TRBJ2-3, with 7 bases identical to TRBD1. Trimming removed 8 bases from V and 10 bases from J; junction bases left unmatched: 6. CDR3 length: 11 residues. CDR3 sequence: CASGRQGSQYF. The CDR3 DNA follows: TGTGCCAGCGGGCGACAGGGCTCGCAGTATTTT.

The chain recombines TRBV18 with TRBJ2-1, with D maybe TRBD2 (6 bases). CDR3 length: 16 residues. V dropped 1 base and J dropped 4 bases, with 14 bases sitting between them. The germline V gene has CDR1 KGHSH and CDR2 LQKENI. DNA of the CDR3: TGTGCCAGCTCACCACAGGGCGGGGAAGGTTACAATGAGCAGTTCTTC. Protein product: CASSPQGGEGYNEQFF.

This chain uses TRBV9 with TRBJ2-1; the D is unclear. The CDR3 loop spans 17 amino acids. V was clipped by 0 bases and J by 0 bases, with 13 bases between them. Germline V gene lookup returns CDR1 SGDLS and CDR2 YYNGEE. CDR3: CASSVVPEPSSYNEQFF. CDR3 coding DNA: TGTGCCAGCAGCGTAGTCCCGGAACCGAGCTCCTACAATGAGCAGTTCTTC. Supplemented by reference TRBV9 and TRBJ2-1, the full variable domain reads DSGVTQTPKHLITATGQRVTLRCSPRSGDLSVYWYQQSLDQGLQFLIQYYNGEERAKGNILERFSAQQFPDLHSELNLSSLELGDSALYFCASSVVPEPSSYNEQFFGPGTRLTVL.

The J gene is TRBJ1-1, the V gene TRBV5-4; 7 bases are shared with TRBD1. Germline CDR1 is SGHNT and CDR2 is YYREEE (reference sequence). This CDR3 has 15 residues. Trimming at V came to 5 bases and at J to 1 base, leaving 8 bases not matched to a gene. DNA for the CDR3: TGTGCCAGCAGGACGGGGGGACAGAAGAACACTGAAGCTTTCTTT. It yields the protein CASRTGGQKNTEAFF.

This chain links TRBV4-2 with TRBJ1-3; D remains unclear. Trimming took 4 bases from V and 2 from J, leaving 15 bases between them. In germline, CDR1 is LGHNA, CDR2 YNFKEQ. The length of the CDR3 is 16 residues. DNA of the CDR3: TGTGCCAGCAGCCCTGGTCGGAATAACCCTGGAAACACCATATATTTT. It yields the protein CASSPGRNNPGNTIYF.

The chain joins TRBV3-1 (or the pseudogene TRBV3-2) to TRBJ1-5; maybe TRBD1 (5 bases). This CDR3 is 15 amino acids long. Germline assignment: CDR1 LGHDT and CDR2 YNNKEL (reference sequence). Trimming cost V 4 bases and J 5 bases, with 15 bases left between them. The CDR3: CASSLANGGDQPQHF. CDR3 DNA sequence: TGTGCCAGCAGCCTAGCTAATGGAGGGGATCAGCCCCAGCATTTT.

The V and J genes are TRBV5-6 and TRBJ1-1; a weak D match, TRBD1 (5 bases). The germline gives CDR1 SGHDT, CDR2 YYEEEE. V was cut by 4 bases and J by 1 base, with 14 bases left in between. This CDR3 has 15 amino acids. The CDR3 loop is CASSTRLTANTEAFF. The CDR3 DNA reads TGTGCCAGCAGCACCCGACTGACAGCGAACACTGAAGCTTTCTTT.

There are a few counts of this clone. V gene TRBV7-9 combines with J gene TRBJ2-7; no definite D call. Trimming removed 5 bases from V and 6 bases from J, with 14 bases in between. Germline V lookup: CDR1 SEHNR, CDR2 FQNEAQ (reference sequence). The CDR3 runs to 13 residues. DNA of the CDR3: TGTGCCAGCAGCCTCGACGGGTCGGTCGAGCAGTACTTC. It yields the protein CASSLDGSVEQYF. Full variable domain (rest looked up from reference TRBV7-9 and TRBJ2-7): DTGVSQNPRHKITKRGQNVTFRCDPISEHNRLYWYRQTLGQGPEFLTYFQNEAQLEKSRLLSDRFSAERPKGSFSTLEIQRTEQGDSAMYLCASSLDGSVEQYFGPGTRLTVT.